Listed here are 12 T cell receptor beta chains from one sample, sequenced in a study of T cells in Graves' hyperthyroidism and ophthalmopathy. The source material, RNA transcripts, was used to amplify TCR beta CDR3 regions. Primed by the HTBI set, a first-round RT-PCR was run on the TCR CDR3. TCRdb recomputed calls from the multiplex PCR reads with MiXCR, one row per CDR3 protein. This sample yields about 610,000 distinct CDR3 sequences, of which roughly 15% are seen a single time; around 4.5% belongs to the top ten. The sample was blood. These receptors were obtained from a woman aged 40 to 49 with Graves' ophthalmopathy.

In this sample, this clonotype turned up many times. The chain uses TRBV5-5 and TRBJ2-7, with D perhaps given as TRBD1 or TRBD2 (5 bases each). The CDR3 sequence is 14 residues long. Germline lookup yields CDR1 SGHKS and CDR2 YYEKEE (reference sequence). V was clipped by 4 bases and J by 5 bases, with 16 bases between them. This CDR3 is CASSPGAGYDEQYF. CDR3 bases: TGTGCCAGCAGCCCCGGGGCAGGATATGACGAGCAGTACTTC.

CDR3 region: CASSPIAGLAPETQYF. CDR3 DNA sequence: TGTGCCAGCAGTCCAATTGCAGGACTAGCTCCGGAGACCCAGTACTTC. The chain carries TRBV12-3 or TRBV12-4 and TRBJ2-5; 8 bases align to TRBD2. This CDR3 is 16 amino acids long. The J segment lost 5 bases and the V segment lost 5 bases, leaving 13 bases of the junction unmatched.

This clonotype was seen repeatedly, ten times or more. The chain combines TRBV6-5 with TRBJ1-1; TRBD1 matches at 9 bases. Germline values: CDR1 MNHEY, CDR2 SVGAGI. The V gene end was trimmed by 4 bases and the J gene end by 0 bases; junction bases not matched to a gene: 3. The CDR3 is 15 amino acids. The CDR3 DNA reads TGTGCCAGCAGTTCAAGGACAGGGGTGAACACTGAAGCTTTCTTT. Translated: CASSSRTGVNTEAFF.

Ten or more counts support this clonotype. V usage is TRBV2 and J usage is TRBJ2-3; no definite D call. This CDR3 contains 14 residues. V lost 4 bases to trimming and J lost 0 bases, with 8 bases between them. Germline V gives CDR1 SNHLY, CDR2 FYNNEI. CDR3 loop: CASSGQSSTDTQYF. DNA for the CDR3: TGTGCCAGCAGTGGACAATCTAGCACAGATACGCAGTATTTT.

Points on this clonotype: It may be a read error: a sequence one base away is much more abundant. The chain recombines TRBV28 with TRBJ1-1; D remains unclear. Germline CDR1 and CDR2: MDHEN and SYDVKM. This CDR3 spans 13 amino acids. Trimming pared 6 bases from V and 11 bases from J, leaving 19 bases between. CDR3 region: CASRPGPVLGAFF. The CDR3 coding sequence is TGTGCCAGCAGACCTGGACCGGTCTTGGGCGCTTTCTTT.

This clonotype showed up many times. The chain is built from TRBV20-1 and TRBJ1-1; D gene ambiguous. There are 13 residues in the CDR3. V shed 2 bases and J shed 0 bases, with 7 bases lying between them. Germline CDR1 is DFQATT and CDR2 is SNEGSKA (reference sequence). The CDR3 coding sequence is TGCAGTGCTAGATCCGCCGTGAACACTGAAGCTTTCTTT. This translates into CSARSAVNTEAFF.

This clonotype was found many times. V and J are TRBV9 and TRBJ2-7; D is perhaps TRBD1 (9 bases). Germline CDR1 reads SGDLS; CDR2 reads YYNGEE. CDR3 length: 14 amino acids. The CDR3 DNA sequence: TGTGCTTCTGCGGGGGGACAGGGAACCTACGAGCAGTACTTC. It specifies CASAGGQGTYEQYF.

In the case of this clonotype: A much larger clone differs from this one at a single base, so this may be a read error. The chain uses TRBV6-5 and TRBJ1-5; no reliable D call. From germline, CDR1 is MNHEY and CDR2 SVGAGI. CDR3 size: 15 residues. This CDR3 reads CASSYSNSSNQPRHF. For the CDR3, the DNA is TGTGCCAGCAGTTACTCGAACAGTAGCAATCAGCCCCGGCATTTT.

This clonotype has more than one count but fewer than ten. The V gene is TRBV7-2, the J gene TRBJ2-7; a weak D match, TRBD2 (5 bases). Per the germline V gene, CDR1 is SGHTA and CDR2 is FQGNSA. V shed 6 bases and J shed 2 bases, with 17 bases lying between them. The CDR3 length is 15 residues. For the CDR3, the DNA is TGTGCCAGCAGTTTCGGATGGAGCGGAGCCTACGAGCAGTACTTC. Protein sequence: CASSFGWSGAYEQYF.

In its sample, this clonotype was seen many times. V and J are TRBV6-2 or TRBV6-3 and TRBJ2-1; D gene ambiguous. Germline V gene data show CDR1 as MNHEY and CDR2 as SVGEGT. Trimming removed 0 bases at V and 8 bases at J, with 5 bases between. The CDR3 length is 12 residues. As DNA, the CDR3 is TGTGCCAGCAGTTACTCGATTTATGAGCAGTTCTTC. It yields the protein CASSYSIYEQFF.

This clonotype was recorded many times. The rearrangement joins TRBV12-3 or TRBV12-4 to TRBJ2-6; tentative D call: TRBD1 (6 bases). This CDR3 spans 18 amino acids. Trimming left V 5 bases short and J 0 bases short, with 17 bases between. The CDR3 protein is CASSPGAGEGSGANVLTF. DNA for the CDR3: TGTGCCAGCAGTCCCGGGGCAGGGGAAGGCTCTGGGGCCAACGTCCTGACTTTC.

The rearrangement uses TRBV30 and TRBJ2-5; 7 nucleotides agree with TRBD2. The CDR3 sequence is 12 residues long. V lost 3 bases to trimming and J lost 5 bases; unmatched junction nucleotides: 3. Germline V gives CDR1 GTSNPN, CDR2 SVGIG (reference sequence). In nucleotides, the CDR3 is TGTGCCTGGAGAACTAGCGTGGAGACCCAGTACTTC. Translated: CAWRTSVETQYF.